Below, 16 T cell receptor beta chains from the same sample are listed, as sequenced in a study of T cell changes during pregnancy in multiple sclerosis. The table came from immunoSEQ multiplex PCR; TCRdb's copy has only in-frame clones and leaves some out. The sample lists about 27,000 clones; approximately 91% were seen once. The source material was CD8+ T cells from peripheral blood mononuclear cells, sampled in the second trimester of pregnancy. The receptors were gathered from a female donor with multiple sclerosis, enrolled in a pregnancy study.

This CDR3 is CASSFGSEQFF. CDR3 DNA: TGTGCCAGCAGTTTTGGTAGTGAGCAGTTCTTC. V usage is TRBV27 and J usage is TRBJ2-1; D ambiguous. This CDR3 comprises 11 residues. The V and J ends lost 3 bases and 9 bases respectively, with 6 bases between them. Germline assignment: CDR1 MNHEY and CDR2 SMNVEV (reference sequence).

The V gene is TRBV7-6, the J gene TRBJ2-7, with 7 positions matching TRBD1. The CDR3 contains 14 residues. V lost 5 bases and J lost 9; bases outside the gene matches: 13. Germline CDR1 is SGHVS and CDR2 is FNYEAQ. The CDR3 reads CASSEPGTATRQYF. The CDR3 nucleotides are TGTGCCAGCAGCGAACCCGGGACAGCTACGAGGCAGTACTTC.

This clone was recorded once. The rearrangement uses TRBV7-9 and TRBJ2-3, with TRBD2 matching 14 bases. The CDR3 has 17 residues. Per germline, CDR1 SEHNR and CDR2 FQNEAQ (reference sequence). Trimming cost V 5 bases and J 5 bases; bases outside gene matches: 9. CDR3 bases: TGTGCCAGCAGCCCAAGGGGACTAGCGGGGGAAATAGATACGCAGTATTTT. Its protein product is CASSPRGLAGEIDTQYF. Complete variable domain (other parts from reference TRBV7-9 and TRBJ2-3): DTGVSQNPRHKITKRGQNVTFRCDPISEHNRLYWYRQTLGQGPEFLTYFQNEAQLEKSRLLSDRFSAERPKGSFSTLEIQRTEQGDSAMYLCASSPRGLAGEIDTQYFGPGTRLTVL.

The sample holds a few counts of this clone. J is TRBJ2-3 and V is TRBV6-4; TRBD2 matches 9 bases. Trimming cost V 3 bases and J 5 bases; bases outside gene matches: 3. Germline CDR1 reads MRHNA; CDR2 reads SNTAGT. CDR3 length equals 14 residues. The DNA of the CDR3 is TGTGCCAGCAGTGAGGCGGGGGGGATAGATACGCAGTATTTT. This sequence encodes CASSEAGGIDTQYF.

The V and J genes are TRBV15 and TRBJ2-7, with D perhaps TRBD1 (5 bases). V lost 0 bases and J lost 2, with 11 bases in between. CDR3 length equals 15 residues. Germline V gene lookup returns CDR1 LNHNV and CDR2 YYDKDF (reference sequence). This CDR3 is CATSREVGDPYEQYF. The CDR3 DNA follows: TGTGCCACCAGCAGAGAGGTAGGGGATCCCTACGAGCAGTACTTC.

The chain uses TRBV6-5 and TRBJ1-2; D possibly corresponds to TRBD1 (5 bases). Germline V gives CDR1 MNHEY, CDR2 SVGAGI. This CDR3 has 14 residues. With 6 bases removed from V and 3 bases from J, the gap between germline ends came to 14 bases. The CDR3 is CASRPGGGYYGYTF. CDR3 DNA: TGTGCCAGCAGGCCCGGGGGAGGGTACTATGGCTACACCTTC.

The V and J genes are TRBV4-1 and TRBJ1-1; weak D call: TRBD1 (6 bases). The germline CDR1 and CDR2 sequences are MGHRA and YSYEKL. The V and J ends lost 0 bases and 4 bases respectively, with 9 bases between them. The CDR3 consists of 14 residues. CDR3 DNA: TGCGCCAGCAGCCAAGAAGGGGGGGGCACTGAAGCTTTCTTT. Encoded protein: CASSQEGGGTEAFF.

The chain links TRBV19 to TRBJ2-7; 7 bases agree with TRBD1. The germline CDR1 and CDR2 sequences are LNHDA and SQIVND (reference sequence). The CDR3 is 14 residues long. J was trimmed by 2 bases and V by 4 bases; bases with no gene match: 5. In nucleotides, the CDR3 is TGTGCCAGTAGTAACTATGGGACAGCCTACGAGCAGTACTTC. It is translated as CASSNYGTAYEQYF.

The chain joins TRBV27 to TRBJ2-7; 9 bases are shared with TRBD1. The germline gives CDR1 MNHEY, CDR2 SMNVEV (reference sequence). The CDR3 extends over 13 amino acids. J gave up 6 bases and V 4 bases, and 4 bases lay outside the gene matches. CDR3: CASSWDRVGEQYF. The CDR3 DNA reads as TGTGCCAGCAGTTGGGACAGGGTCGGCGAGCAGTACTTC.

The chain couples TRBV19 to TRBJ2-1, with a weak D call TRBD1 (5 bases). This CDR3 is built from 16 residues. Germline CDR1 and CDR2: LNHDA and SQIVND (reference sequence). V gave up 0 bases and J gave up 7 bases, with 16 bases separating them. In DNA, the CDR3 is TGTGCCAGTAGTATAGATAGGGGAAGAGTATATAATGAGCAGTTCTTC. Translation gives CASSIDRGRVYNEQFF.

This chain's CDR3 is CASSLPTSGGAFYNEQFF. The CDR3 coding sequence is TGTGCCAGCAGTTTACCTACTAGCGGGGGGGCTTTTTACAATGAGCAGTTCTTC. V and J are TRBV28 and TRBJ2-1, with 13 bases identical to TRBD2. The CDR3 is 18 residues long. Germline V gene sequence: CDR1 MDHEN, CDR2 SYDVKM. Germline trimming cut 2 bases from V and 4 bases from J; bases unmatched to any gene: 8.

The V and J genes are TRBV25-1 and TRBJ1-1, with D maybe TRBD1 (5 bases). Germline CDR1 and CDR2: MGHDK and SYGVNS. Deletions cut 2 bases from V and 7 bases from J, with 26 bases between. The CDR3 sequence is 18 residues long. The CDR3 DNA sequence: TGTGCCAGCAGTGAAATCGATGTGGGGTGGGGGGAATCTGTTGAAGCTTTCTTT. Translated: CASSEIDVGWGESVEAFF.

This clone was counted between two and nine times. V is TRBV9 and J is TRBJ1-1; D is uncertain. Deletions cut 0 bases from V and 3 bases from J, with 3 bases between. This CDR3 region has 12 residues. The germline gives CDR1 SGDLS, CDR2 YYNGEE. For the CDR3, the DNA is TGTGCCAGCAGCGTAGCGGACACTGAAGCTTTCTTT. It translates to CASSVADTEAFF.

V is TRBV12-5 and J is TRBJ1-5, with 10 bases that match TRBD1. CDR3 size: 16 residues. In germline, CDR1 is LGHNT, CDR2 FRNRAP. V shed 1 base and J 7 bases; nucleotides not matched to a gene: 7. CDR3 nucleotide sequence: TGTGCTAGTGGTTTGGGACAGGGGGCTATCATGCAGCCCCAGCATTTT. Translated: CASGLGQGAIMQPQHF.

The V and J genes are TRBV11-2 and TRBJ2-5; 7 bases fit TRBD2. Germline-derived CDR1 and CDR2 are SGHAT and FQNNGV. V shed 0 bases and J 1 base; nucleotides not matched to a gene: 5. This CDR3 contains 16 residues. CDR3 DNA: TGTGCCAGCAGCTTAGATGGCGGGGGACTCCAAGAGACCCAGTACTTC. Amino acids: CASSLDGGGLQETQYF.

Here the CDR3 DNA reads TGTGCCAGCAGCCAAGGGGACAGGGGGCTAAATACTGGGGCCAACGTCCTGACTTTC. Its translation is CASSQGDRGLNTGANVLTF. The chain is built from TRBV7-3 and TRBJ2-6; 12 nucleotides match TRBD1. The junction had 10 bases not matched to a gene; V was cut back by 5 bases and J by 2 bases. The CDR3 contains 19 residues. Germline-derived CDR1 and CDR2 are SGHTA and FQGTGA.